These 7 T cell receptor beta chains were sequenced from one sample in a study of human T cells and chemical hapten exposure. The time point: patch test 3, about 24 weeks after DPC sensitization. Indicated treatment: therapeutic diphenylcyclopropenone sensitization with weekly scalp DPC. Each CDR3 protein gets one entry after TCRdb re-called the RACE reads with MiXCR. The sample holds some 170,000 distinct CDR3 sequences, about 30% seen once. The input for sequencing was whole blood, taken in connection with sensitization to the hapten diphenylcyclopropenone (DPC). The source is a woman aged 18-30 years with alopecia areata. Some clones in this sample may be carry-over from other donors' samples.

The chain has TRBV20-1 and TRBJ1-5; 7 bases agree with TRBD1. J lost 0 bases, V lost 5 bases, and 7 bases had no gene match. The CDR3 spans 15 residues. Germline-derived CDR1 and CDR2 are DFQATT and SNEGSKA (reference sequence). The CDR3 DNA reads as TGCAGTGCTTTAGCCCGACAGGGTAGCAATCAGCCCCAGCATTTT. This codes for CSALARQGSNQPQHF.

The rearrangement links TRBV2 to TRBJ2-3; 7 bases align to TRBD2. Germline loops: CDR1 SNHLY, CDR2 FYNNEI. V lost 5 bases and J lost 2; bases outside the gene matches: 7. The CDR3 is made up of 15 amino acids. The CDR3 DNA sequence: TGTGCCAGCAGTCCCGGGACTATCAACACAGATACGCAGTATTTT. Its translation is CASSPGTINTDTQYF.

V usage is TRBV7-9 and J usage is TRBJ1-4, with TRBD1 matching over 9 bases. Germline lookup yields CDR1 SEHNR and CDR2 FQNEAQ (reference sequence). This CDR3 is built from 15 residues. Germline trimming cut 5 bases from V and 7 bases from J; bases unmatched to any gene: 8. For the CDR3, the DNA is TGTGCCAGCAGCAACCCCACAGGGGGCCCTGAAAAACTGTTTTTT. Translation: CASSNPTGGPEKLFF.

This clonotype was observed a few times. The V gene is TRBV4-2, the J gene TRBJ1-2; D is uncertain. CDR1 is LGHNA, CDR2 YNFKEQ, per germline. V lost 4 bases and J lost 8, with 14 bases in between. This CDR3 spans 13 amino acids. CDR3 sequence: CASSRVGERGYTF. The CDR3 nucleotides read TGTGCCAGCAGCCGGGTAGGAGAACGGGGCTACACCTTC.

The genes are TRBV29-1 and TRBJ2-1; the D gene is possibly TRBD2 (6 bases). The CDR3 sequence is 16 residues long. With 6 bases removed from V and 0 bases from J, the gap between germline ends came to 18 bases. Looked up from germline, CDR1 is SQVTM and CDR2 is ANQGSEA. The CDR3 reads CSVRRGEVTSYNEQFF. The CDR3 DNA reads TGCAGCGTAAGGAGGGGAGAGGTGACCTCCTACAATGAGCAGTTCTTC.

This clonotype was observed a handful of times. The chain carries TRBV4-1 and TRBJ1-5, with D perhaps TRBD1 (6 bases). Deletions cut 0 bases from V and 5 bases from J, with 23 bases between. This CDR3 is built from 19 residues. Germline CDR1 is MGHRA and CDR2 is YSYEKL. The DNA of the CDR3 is TGCGCCAGCAGCCAAGAGATTGGGGGAAGTCAGGGGTTTGATCAGCCCCAGCATTTT. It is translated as CASSQEIGGSQGFDQPQHF.

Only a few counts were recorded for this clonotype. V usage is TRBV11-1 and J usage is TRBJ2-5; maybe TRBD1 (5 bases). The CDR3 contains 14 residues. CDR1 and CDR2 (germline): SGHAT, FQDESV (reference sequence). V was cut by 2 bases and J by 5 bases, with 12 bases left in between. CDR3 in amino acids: CASSLSRGWETQYF. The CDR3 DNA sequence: TGTGCCAGCAGCTTATCAAGGGGCTGGGAGACCCAGTACTTC.